The 14 T cell receptor beta chains below all came from one sample that was sequenced in a study of identical twins. Each CDR3 protein gets one entry after TCRdb re-called the 5' RACE reads with MiXCR. Of about 210,000 distinct CDR3 sequences listed, over 8% are singletons. The source material was memory (CD45RO+) T cells sorted from blood. All receptors come from a woman between 18 and 30 years old in good health.

This clonotype has a handful of counts. J is TRBJ1-5 and V is TRBV9; tentatively, D is TRBD1 (5 bases). The CDR3 runs 13 residues. V was cut by 3 bases and J by 6 bases, with 10 bases left in between. Germline V gene data show CDR1 as SGDLS and CDR2 as YYNGEE. The CDR3 protein is CASSDGGRQPQHF. For the CDR3, the DNA is TGTGCCAGCAGCGATGGGGGTCGTCAGCCCCAGCATTTT.

Only a few counts were recorded for this clonotype. The chain carries TRBV24-1 and TRBJ2-3; weak D call: TRBD2 (7 bases). Germline values: CDR1 KGHDR, CDR2 SFDVKD. The CDR3 is 15 amino acids. Trimming shortened V by 5 bases and J by 4 bases, and 15 bases separated the two germline ends. CDR3 sequence: CATSVGGGLPDTQYF. The CDR3 DNA follows: TGTGCCACCAGTGTAGGGGGGGGCCTCCCAGATACGCAGTATTTT.

This clonotype was counted ten times or more. The J gene is TRBJ2-5, the V gene TRBV20-1, with D possibly being TRBD2 (6 bases). With 1 base removed from V and 2 bases from J, the gap between germline ends came to 14 bases. CDR1 DFQATT and CDR2 SNEGSKA come from the germline V gene (reference sequence). The CDR3 covers 15 residues. The CDR3 nucleotides read TGCAGTGCTAGAGGTTATAGCGGATCTCAAGAGACCCAGTACTTC. Its translation: CSARGYSGSQETQYF.

V usage is TRBV12-3 or TRBV12-4 and J usage is TRBJ2-1; unclear D gene. The CDR3 runs to 11 residues. Trimming took 4 bases from V and 8 from J, leaving 6 bases between them. In nucleotides, the CDR3 is TGTGCCAGCAGTTCGCGCTATGAGCAGTTCTTC. It codes for CASSSRYEQFF.

The chain uses TRBV10-3 and TRBJ2-2, with D perhaps matching TRBD1 (6 bases). The length of the CDR3 is 15 residues. In germline, CDR1 is ENHRY, CDR2 SYGVKD. The V end lost 4 bases, the J end lost 7 bases, and 16 bases lay between the germline ends. CDR3 coding DNA: TGTGCCATCAGTGGAGGGAGACAGGTTCACGGGGAGCTGTTTTTT. This gives the protein CAISGGRQVHGELFF.

The chain couples TRBV20-1 to TRBJ2-7, with 9 bases lining up with TRBD1. The CDR3 contains 14 residues. The germline gives CDR1 DFQATT, CDR2 SNEGSKA (reference sequence). V dropped 6 bases and J dropped 2; count of bases not matched to a gene: 8. CDR3 in amino acids: CSALAGTGTYEQYF. CDR3 DNA: TGCAGTGCACTTGCGGGGACAGGGACCTACGAGCAGTACTTC.

J is TRBJ2-3 and V is TRBV5-5, with a tentative D call TRBD2 (5 bases). V was cut by 4 bases and J by 2 bases, with 14 bases left in between. Germline loops: CDR1 SGHKS, CDR2 YYEKEE (reference sequence). This CDR3 comprises 15 residues. CDR3 bases: TGTGCCAGCAGCCCACCTGTCGGGGTCACAGATACGCAGTATTTT. Amino acid sequence: CASSPPVGVTDTQYF.

This clonotype was recorded at least ten times. The chain recombines TRBV4-3 with TRBJ2-7; D possibly corresponds to TRBD1 (5 bases). This CDR3 is built from 13 residues. CDR1 is LGHNA, CDR2 YSLEER, per germline. Trimming removed 0 bases from V and 6 bases from J, with 9 bases in between. The DNA of the CDR3 is TGCGCCAGCAGCCAAGAATTGGGGCTCGAGCAGTACTTC. Its translation is CASSQELGLEQYF.

The rearrangement links TRBV9 to TRBJ2-3, with a weak D call TRBD1 (5 bases). The CDR3 has 13 amino acids. Germline V gene sequence: CDR1 SGDLS, CDR2 YYNGEE. V was shortened by 4 bases and J by 5 bases, with 11 bases between the two germline ends. CDR3 in amino acids: CASSRNQGDTQYF. As DNA, the CDR3 is TGTGCCAGCAGCCGAAACCAGGGAGATACGCAGTATTTT.

There are a few counts of this clonotype. The V call is TRBV7-9, the J call TRBJ2-1; D remains ambiguous. Germline-derived CDR1 and CDR2 are SEHNR and FQNEAQ (reference sequence). Trimming removed 3 bases from V and 6 bases from J, with 9 bases in between. The CDR3 has 13 residues. The CDR3 sequence: CASSFEVSNEQFF. In DNA form, the CDR3 reads TGTGCCAGCAGCTTCGAGGTTAGCAATGAGCAGTTCTTC.

The chain employs TRBV25-1 and TRBJ1-1; tentative D call: TRBD1 (6 bases). CDR3 size: 14 residues. Per germline, CDR1 MGHDK and CDR2 SYGVNS. V lost 5 bases to trimming and J lost 1 base, with 11 bases between them. The CDR3 region is CASSPLQGNTEAFF. For the CDR3, the DNA is TGTGCCAGCAGTCCCCTACAGGGGAACACTGAAGCTTTCTTT.

This clonotype occurred many times. The chain links TRBV5-1 to TRBJ2-2; 8 bases line up with TRBD2. Germline CDR1 is SGHRS and CDR2 is YFSETQ. Trimming took 1 base from V and 2 from J; bases not matched to a gene: 4. The CDR3 runs to 16 residues. For the CDR3, the DNA is TGCGCCAGCAGCTTGAGTAGCGGGACTAACACCGGGGAGCTGTTTTTT. This codes for CASSLSSGTNTGELFF. Based on the CDR3 plus reference TRBV5-1 and TRBJ2-2, the full variable domain is KAGVTQTPRYLIKTRGQQVTLSCSPISGHRSVSWYQQTPGQGLQFLFEYFSETQRNKGNFPGRFSGRQFSNSRSEMNVSTLELGDSALYLCASSLSSGTNTGELFFGEGSRLTVL.

There are many counts of this clonotype. The CDR3 protein is CASSRGGQGASYEQYF. The CDR3 coding sequence is TGCGCCAGCAGCCGGGGAGGACAGGGGGCTTCCTACGAGCAGTACTTC. V usage is TRBV4-3 and J usage is TRBJ2-7, with 11 bases identical to TRBD1. The J segment lost 1 base and the V segment lost 4 bases, leaving 6 bases of the junction unmatched. Germline values: CDR1 LGHNA, CDR2 YSLEER. This CDR3 spans 16 amino acids.

The V call is TRBV3-1, the J call TRBJ2-1; 16 nucleotides match TRBD2. Germline V gives CDR1 LGHDT, CDR2 YNNKEL (reference sequence). J lost 10 bases, V lost 4 bases, and 16 bases had no gene match. The CDR3 is made up of 19 amino acids. This CDR3 is CASSRAPGLAGGPVPEQFF. CDR3 bases: TGTGCCAGCAGCCGAGCACCGGGACTAGCGGGGGGGCCGGTACCAGAGCAGTTCTTC.